One and the same sample provided the 15 T cell receptor beta chains below, sequenced in a study of T-cell memory formation after mild COVID-19. TCRdb fed the 5' RACE reads into MiXCR, producing one record per CDR3 protein. Altogether roughly 130,000 distinct CDR3 sequences are present, over 15% being singletons, with the ten largest covering 4% to 6%. Sequencing used PBMCs or a T cell subset sorted from them (not recorded which). These receptors came from a man aged 18 to 30 who had mild COVID-19 (a few samples of this study predate the infection). Cell type and time point are not known.

This rearrangement joins TRBV9 to TRBJ1-4, with TRBD1 matching 10 bases. V lost 1 base to trimming and J lost 8 bases; unmatched junction nucleotides: 11. The CDR3 totals 17 residues. The germline gives CDR1 SGDLS, CDR2 YYNGEE. In DNA form, the CDR3 reads TGTGCCAGCAGCGTAAAACCATCGGGACAGGGGAAAGAAAAACTGTTTTTT. Amino acid sequence: CASSVKPSGQGKEKLFF.

A few counts support this clonotype. The chain employs TRBV7-2 and TRBJ1-5, with a possible D match to TRBD1 (5 bases). Germline V gene lookup returns CDR1 SGHTA and CDR2 FQGNSA. The CDR3 is 13 residues long. V lost 8 bases to trimming and J lost 5 bases, with 13 bases between them. The CDR3 loop reads CASGPRGDQPQHF. The CDR3 DNA follows: TGTGCCAGCGGCCCTCGGGGGGATCAGCCCCAGCATTTT.

This clonotype was seen a handful of times. The chain carries TRBV6-5 and TRBJ2-3; the D is unclear. Germline V gene lookup returns CDR1 MNHEY and CDR2 SVGAGI. This CDR3 is built from 12 residues. The V end lost 6 bases, the J end lost 3 bases, and 7 bases lay between the germline ends. CDR3 residues: CASRARTDTQYF. The CDR3 DNA reads TGTGCCAGCAGGGCACGGACAGATACGCAGTATTTT.

This clonotype has more than one count but fewer than ten. J is TRBJ2-1 and V is TRBV12-5, with D possibly matching TRBD1 (6 bases). Trimming took off 2 bases at V and 13 bases at J, with 15 bases between the two ends. CDR3 length equals 13 residues. Per the germline V gene, CDR1 is LGHNT and CDR2 is FRNRAP. The CDR3 nucleotides read TGTGCTAGTGGTTTGCGACAGGCCTCAATCCAGTTCTTC. Protein sequence: CASGLRQASIQFF.

This clonotype was seen ten or more times. The chain is built from TRBV5-1 and TRBJ2-5, with 8 bases identical to TRBD1. The CDR3 length is 14 residues. From germline, CDR1 is SGHRS and CDR2 YFSETQ. Trimming at V came to 4 bases and at J to 5 bases, leaving 7 bases not matched to a gene. Here the CDR3 DNA reads TGCGCCAGCAGCCCCGGGACAGGAGGGGAGACCCAGTACTTC. Translated, it gives CASSPGTGGETQYF.

The chain uses TRBV4-1 and TRBJ2-2, with D maybe TRBD1 (6 bases). There are 16 residues in the CDR3. CDR1 and CDR2 (germline): MGHRA, YSYEKL. With 1 base removed from V and 3 bases from J, the gap between germline ends came to 12 bases. As DNA, the CDR3 is TGCGCCAGCAGCCAAGTCGCAGGGGCGGACACCGGGGAGCTGTTTTTT. Its translation: CASSQVAGADTGELFF.

This clonotype was found many times. The rearrangement links TRBV12-3 or TRBV12-4 to TRBJ2-5, with 9 bases fitting TRBD1. The J segment lost 4 bases and the V segment lost 4 bases, leaving 4 bases of the junction unmatched. The CDR3 covers 14 residues. This CDR3 reads CASSSRQGGETQYF. The CDR3 DNA follows: TGTGCCAGCAGTTCCCGACAGGGGGGAGAGACCCAGTACTTC.

This clonotype appeared a few times. This chain joins TRBV6-5 and TRBJ2-3; TRBD2 matches 13 bases. J was trimmed by 0 bases and V by 2 bases; bases with no gene match: 8. The CDR3 sequence is 19 residues long. The germline CDR1 and CDR2 sequences are MNHEY and SVGAGI. Here the CDR3 DNA reads TGTGCCAGCAGTTACAGAATCGGGACTAGCGGGGCCAGCACAGATACGCAGTATTTT. Its translation is CASSYRIGTSGASTDTQYF.

This clonotype occurred a few times. The chain is built from TRBV5-1 and TRBJ2-2, with 11 nucleotides matching TRBD2. The CDR3 runs 17 residues. V lost 4 bases to trimming and J lost 1 base; unmatched junction nucleotides: 6. CDR1 and CDR2 (germline): SGHRS, YFSETQ. The CDR3 loop is CASSPGTSGRNTGELFF. The CDR3 DNA reads TGCGCCAGCAGCCCCGGGACTAGCGGACGGAACACCGGGGAGCTGTTTTTT.

The chain uses TRBV9 and TRBJ2-5; D is unclear. This CDR3 has 13 residues. Germline CDR1 SGDLS, CDR2 YYNGEE. V dropped 0 bases and J dropped 5 bases, with 8 bases sitting between them. CDR3 in amino acids: CASSVEPRETQYF. CDR3 nucleotides: TGTGCCAGCAGCGTAGAGCCCCGCGAGACCCAGTACTTC.

This clonotype was seen a few times. The J gene is TRBJ2-5, the V gene TRBV3-1, with TRBD2 matching over 12 bases. This CDR3 is built from 17 residues. With 1 base clipped from V and 3 bases from J, the junction kept 6 bases outside the gene matches. CDR1 LGHDT and CDR2 YNNKEL come from the germline V gene (reference sequence). Here the CDR3 DNA reads TGTGCCAGCAGCCAAGGTGCGACTAGCGGGGGAGAAGAGACCCAGTACTTC. It specifies CASSQGATSGGEETQYF.

This sequence joins TRBV9 and TRBJ1-1, with D perhaps TRBD1 (5 bases). Trimming shortened V by 0 bases and J by 1 base, and 13 bases separated the two germline ends. This CDR3 has 16 amino acids. CDR1 is SGDLS, CDR2 YYNGEE, per germline. The CDR3 DNA sequence: TGTGCCAGCAGCGTAGGAGGGGCAGTGACGAACACTGAAGCTTTCTTT. This codes for CASSVGGAVTNTEAFF.

This clonotype was recorded a few times. The chain employs TRBV20-1 and TRBJ2-7, with unresolved D. This CDR3 has 13 residues. CDR1 is DFQATT, CDR2 SNEGSKA, per germline (reference sequence). Between the trimmed V and J ends, which lost 3 bases and 3 bases, there was a span of 12 bases. The DNA for the CDR3 is TGCAGTGCTAGTACTCCAGCCGACTACGAGCAGTACGTC. Amino acids: CSASTPADYEQYV.

This clonotype has more than one count but fewer than ten. The genes are TRBV6-2 or TRBV6-3 and TRBJ2-3; maybe TRBD1 (5 bases). V gave up 7 bases and J gave up 5 bases, with 13 bases separating them. The CDR3 sequence is 13 residues long. CDR1 is MNHEY, CDR2 SVGEGT, per germline. CDR3: CASNNQGEDTQYF. In DNA form, the CDR3 reads TGTGCCAGCAACAACCAGGGCGAAGATACGCAGTATTTT.

The chain has TRBV4-3 and TRBJ2-1, with unresolved D. This CDR3 has 15 amino acids. The germline CDR1 and CDR2 sequences are LGHNA and YSLEER. With 1 base removed from V and 0 bases from J, the gap between germline ends came to 7 bases. The CDR3 protein is CASSQAQHSYNEQFF. The CDR3 DNA is TGCGCCAGCAGCCAAGCCCAGCACTCCTACAATGAGCAGTTCTTC.